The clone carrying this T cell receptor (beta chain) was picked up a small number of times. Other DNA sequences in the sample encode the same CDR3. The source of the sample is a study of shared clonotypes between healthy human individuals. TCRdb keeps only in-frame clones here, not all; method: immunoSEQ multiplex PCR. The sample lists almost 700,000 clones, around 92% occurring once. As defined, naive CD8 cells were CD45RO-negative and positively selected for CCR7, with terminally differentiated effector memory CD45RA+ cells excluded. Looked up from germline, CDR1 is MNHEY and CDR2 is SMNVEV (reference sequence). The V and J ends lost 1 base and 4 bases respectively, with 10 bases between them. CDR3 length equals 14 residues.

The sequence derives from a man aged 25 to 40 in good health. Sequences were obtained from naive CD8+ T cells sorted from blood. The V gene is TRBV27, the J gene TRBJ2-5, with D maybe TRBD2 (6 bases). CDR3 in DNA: TGTGCCAGCAGTTTATTGGGGGGTGGAGAGACCCAGTACTTC. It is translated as CASSLLGGGETQYF.